The 14 T cell receptor beta chains reported below all come from one sample, sequenced in a study of tumor-infiltrating lymphocytes in primary liver carcinoma. The source of the blood RNA was unsorted whole blood, and germline DNA was extracted as well. The investigators made TCR beta cDNA from roughly 0.55 ug total RNA, using a constant-region primer. Library construction for TCR beta comprised three nested multiplex PCR rounds performed with slightly modified ARM-PCR. In the first two PCR rounds, TRBV1-TRBV30 forward primers were paired with a C-beta reverse primer, and each round lasted about 9 cycles. MiXCR, run by TCRdb on the multiplex PCR reads, gives a single entry per CDR3 protein. The sample has some 180,000 distinct CDR3 sequences, 50% to 75% seen once; the top ten hold approximately 68%. Sequencing was carried out using peripheral blood. The receptors here all came from a man aged 40-49 years with primary liver carcinoma and hepatitis B virus infection.

Concerning this clonotype itself: The junction differs from germline at one of its ends, possibly a read error. The chain combines TRBV14 with TRBJ2-1; unclear D gene. Per germline, CDR1 SGHDN and CDR2 FVKESK. The CDR3 contains 12 residues. This chain's CDR3 is CSSSRNYNEQFF. The CDR3 region has the DNA TGTTCCAGCAGCCGGAACTACAATGAGCAGTTTTTC.

The chain carries TRBV6-5 and TRBJ2-1, with TRBD2 identical over 8 bases. J was trimmed by 8 bases and V by 9 bases; bases with no gene match: 12. The length of the CDR3 is 14 residues. The V gene's germline CDR1 is MNHEY and CDR2 SVGAGI. CDR3 in amino acids: CASKGGLGRDEQFF. The CDR3 coding sequence is TGTGCCAGTAAGGGGGGACTAGGACGGGATGAGCAGTTCTTC.

This chain joins TRBV6-2 or TRBV6-3 and TRBJ2-5; 7 bases are a match to TRBD2. Germline V gene lookup returns CDR1 MNHEY and CDR2 SVGEGT. J gave up 4 bases and V 4 bases, and 9 bases lay outside the gene matches. The CDR3 runs 15 residues. CDR3 residues: CASSSVGEGVETQYF. The DNA of the CDR3 is TGTGCCAGCAGTTCGGTCGGGGAGGGCGTAGAGACCCAGTACTTC.

This clonotype has just a few counts. The V call is TRBV4-1, the J call TRBJ2-5; D is ambiguous. V was shortened by 0 bases and J by 3 bases, with 8 bases between the two germline ends. Germline V lookup: CDR1 MGHRA, CDR2 YSYEKL. This CDR3 spans 14 amino acids. CDR3 in amino acids: CASSQDNWEETQYF. The DNA for the CDR3 is TGCGCCAGCAGCCAAGATAACTGGGAAGAGACCCAGTACTTC.

On this clonotype itself: This may come from a read error, since a much larger clone is one base off. The chain uses TRBV28 and TRBJ1-5; D is unclear. Trimming cost V 3 bases and J 5 bases, with 8 bases left between them. CDR1 is MDHEN, CDR2 SYDVKM, per germline. This CDR3 contains 13 residues. CDR3 in DNA: TGTGCCAGCAGTTTCGGCAGCGATCAGCCCCAGCATTTT. Translation gives CASSFGSDQPQHF. Filled out from reference TRBV28 and TRBJ1-5, the complete variable domain reads DVKVTQSSRYLVKRTGEKVFLECVQDMDHENMFWYRQDPGLGLRLIYFSYDVKMKEKGDIPEGYSVSREKKERFSLILESASTNQTSMYLCASSFGSDQPQHFGDGTRLSIL.

Comments on this clonotype: This may be a read error, as it is one base from a much larger clone. The chain recombines TRBV6-5 with TRBJ2-3; D not resolved. The length of the CDR3 is 14 residues. Germline-derived CDR1 and CDR2 are MNHEY and SVGAGI. CDR3 amino acids: CASSYRDMRDRQYF. CDR3 bases: TGTGCCAGCAGTTACAGGGATATGCGAGATAGGCAGTATTTT.

The rearrangement uses TRBV29-1 and TRBJ2-7, with 11 bases matching TRBD1. V gave up 6 bases and J gave up 3 bases; unmatched junction bases: 1. Germline-derived CDR1 and CDR2 are SQVTM and ANQGSEA. The CDR3 is made up of 12 amino acids. For the CDR3, the DNA is TGCAGCGTGGGGACAGGGGGCTACGAGCAGTACTTC. Translation gives CSVGTGGYEQYF.

As regards this clonotype: A clone one base away is much larger, so this may be a read error. The chain combines TRBV4-2 with TRBJ2-7; 7 positions match TRBD1. CDR1 and CDR2 (germline): LGHNA, YNFKEQ. CDR3 length: 13 residues. This CDR3 is CACSQGDSPRQYF. For the CDR3, the DNA is TGTGCCTGCAGCCAAGGGGACAGTCCGCGGCAGTACTTC.

In regard to this clonotype: This may arise from a read error, as a much more abundant clone is one base away. This chain joins TRBV11-2 and TRBJ2-5; D tentatively reads TRBD1 or TRBD2 (5 bases each). Germline loops: CDR1 SGHAT, CDR2 FQNNGV. The length of the CDR3 is 13 residues. This CDR3 is CASSDGGQGTQYF. The CDR3 DNA is TGTGCCAGCAGCGATGGGGGTCAAGGGACCCAGTACTTC.

As for this clonotype: A much larger clone differs by one base, so this may be a read error. The gene calls are TRBV11-2 and TRBJ1-4, with D unclear. Trimming stripped 1 base from V and 7 bases from J, with 13 bases between. Germline-derived CDR1 and CDR2 are SGHAT and FQNNGV. CDR3 length: 15 amino acids. The CDR3 protein is CASSLGHMGSEKLFF. As DNA, the CDR3 is TGTGCCAGCAGCTTAGGGCACATGGGAAGTGAAAAACTGTTTTTT. The variable domain in full, completed from reference TRBV11-2 and TRBJ1-4, reads EAGVAQSPRYKIIEKRQSVAFWCNPISGHATLYWYQQILGQGPKLLIQFQNNGVVDDSQLPKDRFSAERLKGVDSTLKIQPAKLEDSAVYLCASSLGHMGSEKLFFGSGTQLSVL.

Details on this clonotype: An end of the junction differs from the germline gene, which may be a read error. The V and J genes are TRBV12-3 or TRBV12-4 and TRBJ1-5, with D possibly TRBD1 on 5 matching bases. The length of the CDR3 is 14 residues. The CDR3 spells CASTLGESNQPQHF. The DNA of the CDR3 is TGTGCCAGCACTTTAGGGGAAAGCAATCAGCCCCAGCATTTT.

At least ten counts were recorded for this clonotype. The chain combines TRBV11-2 with TRBJ1-1; D is unresolved. Trimming removed 0 bases from V and 0 bases from J, with 11 bases in between. CDR1 is SGHAT and CDR2 is FQNNGV in the germline V gene. The CDR3 contains 16 residues. CDR3 in amino acids: CASSLDPGPLNTEAFF. For the CDR3, the DNA is TGTGCCAGCAGCTTAGATCCAGGACCGCTGAACACTGAAGCTTTCTTT.

The CDR3 bases are TGTGCCAGCAGTTTCAGTCTAGCGGAGTACAATGAGCAGTTCTTC. Its translation is CASSFSLAEYNEQFF. The chain joins TRBV12-3 or TRBV12-4 to TRBJ2-1, with 7 positions matching TRBD2. The length of the CDR3 is 15 residues. V lost 3 bases and J lost 4; bases outside the gene matches: 6.

J is TRBJ2-7 and V is TRBV10-3; TRBD2 agrees at 13 bases. Germline assignment: CDR1 ENHRY and CDR2 SYGVKD. The CDR3 runs to 16 residues. V shed 4 bases and J 3 bases; nucleotides not matched to a gene: 6. In DNA, the CDR3 is TGTGCCATCAGTGGAACTAGCGGGAGGGCCCTCTACGAGCAGTACTTC. It translates to CAISGTSGRALYEQYF.